The T cell receptor beta chain under discussion was sequenced for a study of shared T cell receptors in the human thymus. The CDR3 runs 15 residues. In germline, CDR1 is SGHTS, CDR2 YDEGEE. V lost 4 bases and J 3 bases, leaving 17 bases between the germline ends. Sequencing was performed with immunoSEQ multiplex PCR; in TCRdb, only in-frame clones are kept and a portion is missing. The sample contains 500,000 to 750,000 clones, 85% to 90% of which appear only once. The same data also contributed to another study, on human thymus T cells. That work contributes: Corrective surgery for congenital heart defects was being performed on the healthy Finnish infants who served as donors. Thymic tissue was derived from resections collected during corrective heart surgery. The authors found apparently biased V and J gene usage in thymic and blood repertoires. Thymic repertoires of unrelated individuals were reported in related research to overlap highly.

Sample: thymocytes. This chain uses TRBV5-8 with TRBJ2-7; possibly TRBD2 for D (5 bases). This clonotype was obtained from a boy under two years old with a congenital heart defect. The CDR3 nucleotides read TGTGCCAGCAGCCGGGGTGCTAGCCGTTACTACGAGCAGTACTTC. This sequence encodes CASSRGASRYYEQYF.